This T cell receptor (beta chain) was profiled in a study of blood T cell repertoires in COVID-19 (TCRdb year 2020). In terms of the full investigation: Samples covering the acute and convalescent phases of COVID-19 were provided by collaborators in the United States, Italy and Spain. Subjects who had been exposed to COVID-19, were actively infected with it, or had recovered from it provided the deeply sampled blood TCRbeta repertoires that made up the dataset. The material from the prospective study consisted of cDNA or gDNA derived from T cells, B-cell-depleted T cells, or PBMCs. The repertoires were made available in a free public database intended to serve as a resource for research on the immune response to SARS-CoV-2. The sample metadata nearly always contained a de-identified subject ID, COVID-19 status, age in years and sex. HLA class I and class II types, where available, came from metadata supplied by the sample provider rather than from assay-based typing. Samples came from the ongoing ImmuneRACE study (first 160 participants) plus 1,254 subjects from 6 global collaborators. Overall study results and their limits: The quantity of clinical and demographic metadata differed by source and by participant and was supplied without curation.

As to this clone: What antigen it recognizes has not been identified. Within one base of it there is no much larger clone, and no base qualities were kept.

Relative to germline, V is 0 bases shorter and J is 7 bases shorter, with 12 bases between their ends. The CDR3 measures 14 amino acids from cysteine to phenylalanine. Only the CDR3 DNA is retained, 42 bases long and in frame from the first base. From the germline V gene, CDR1 is LGHNA and CDR2 is YNFKEQ. TCRbeta CDR3 regions were amplified from genomic DNA by means of the immunoSEQ Assay, a bias-controlled multiplex PCR. The paper's data handling went like this. Nucleated cell counts per sample were estimated from amplification of reference gene primers within the assay. To quantify the absolute abundance of each unique TCRbeta CDR3 rearrangement, sequence reads were collapsed and filtered. For each sample, productive Simpson clonality was calculated as the square root of Simpson's diversity index over productive rearrangements. The table comes from immuneACCESS by way of TCRdb, which keeps in-frame sequences with V and J called. Part of the clones is missing from these tables; in studies checked, under half for an unresolved V gene and the rest for unknown reasons. For V, J and clone size, that table is used; D and trimming come from the DNA. This sample gives 40,000 or so clones in total; 80% to 90% of them show up just once. Roughly a tenth of the sample is taken by the ten largest.

Each collaborating institution followed its own protocols to collect whole blood in K2EDTA tubes. Collaborator samples were shipped for TCRbeta analysis as frozen whole blood, isolated PBMCs, or DNA extracted from either sample type. The receptor chain draws on TRBV4-2 and TRBJ1-2, with the D gene not confidently named. Sequencing used peripheral blood. The clonotype was recovered from a human donor in a cohort sampled during active COVID-19. The DNA sequence is given as TGTGCCAGCAGCCAAGATAGCCGGAACCCTGGCTACACCTTC. This is translated as CASSQDSRNPGYTF.